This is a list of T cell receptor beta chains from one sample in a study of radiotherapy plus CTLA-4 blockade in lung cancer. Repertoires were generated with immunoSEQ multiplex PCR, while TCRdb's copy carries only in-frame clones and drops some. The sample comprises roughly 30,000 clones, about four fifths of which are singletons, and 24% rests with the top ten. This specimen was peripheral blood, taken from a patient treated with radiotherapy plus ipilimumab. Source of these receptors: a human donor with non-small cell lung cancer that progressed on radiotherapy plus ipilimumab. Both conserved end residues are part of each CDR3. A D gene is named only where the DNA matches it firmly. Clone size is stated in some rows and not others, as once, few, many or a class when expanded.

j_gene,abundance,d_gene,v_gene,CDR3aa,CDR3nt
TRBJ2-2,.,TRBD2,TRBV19,CASSILAGVNTGELFF,TGTGCCAGTAGTATACTAGCGGGGGTTAACACCGGGGAGCTGTTTTTT
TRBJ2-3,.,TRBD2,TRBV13,CASSLWGGTSGGAAQYF,TGTGCCAGCAGCTTATGGGGCGGGACTAGCGGGGGGGCCGCGCAGTATTTT
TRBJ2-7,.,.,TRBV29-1,CSVEEEGKLYEQYF,TGCAGCGTTGAAGAGGAAGGAAAGTTGTACGAGCAGTACTTC
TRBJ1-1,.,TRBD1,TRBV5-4,CASSLETGTAVNTEAFF,TGTGCCAGCAGCTTGGAGACCGGGACAGCAGTGAACACTGAAGCTTTCTTT
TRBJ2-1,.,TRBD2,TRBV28,CASSFPLTSGYSYNEQFF,TGTGCCAGCAGTTTCCCCCTGACTAGCGGGTACTCCTACAATGAGCAGTTCTTC
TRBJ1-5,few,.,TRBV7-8,CASSLDAGNQPQHF,TGTGCCAGCAGCTTAGACGCCGGGAATCAGCCCCAGCATTTT
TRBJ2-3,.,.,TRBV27,CASSLDSGRSDTQYF,TGTGCCAGCAGCCTGGATAGCGGAAGGTCAGATACGCAGTATTTT
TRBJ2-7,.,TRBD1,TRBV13,CASSSRGQGAHEQYF,TGTGCCAGCAGCTCTCGGGGACAGGGGGCCCACGAGCAGTACTTC
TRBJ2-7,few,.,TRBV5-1,CASSLHPGESAYEQYF,TGCGCCAGCAGCCTGCACCCGGGGGAATCAGCCTACGAGCAGTACTTC
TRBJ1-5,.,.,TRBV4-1,CASSQDPSFYSNQPQHF,TGCGCCAGCAGCCAAGATCCATCATTCTATAGCAATCAGCCCCAGCATTTT
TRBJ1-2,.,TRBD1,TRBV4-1,CASSPFDRAANYGYTF,TGCGCCAGCAGCCCTTTTGACAGGGCAGCAAACTATGGCTACACCTTC
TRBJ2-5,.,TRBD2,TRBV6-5,CASIRAGQETQYF,TGTGCCAGCATCCGAGCGGGACAAGAGACCCAGTACTTC
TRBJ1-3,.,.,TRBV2,CASTLGWDENTIYF,TGTGCCAGCACCCTGGGGTGGGACGAAAACACCATATATTTT
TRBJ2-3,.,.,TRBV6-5,CASSPGGIRDTQYF,TGTGCCAGCAGCCCGGGGGGCATTAGAGATACGCAGTATTTT
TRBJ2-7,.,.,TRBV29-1,CSVDGVGQGSPYEQYF,TGCAGCGTTGATGGCGTGGGGCAGGGAAGCCCCTACGAGCAGTACTTC
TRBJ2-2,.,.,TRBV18,CASSPGGATGELFF,TGTGCCAGCTCACCAGGCGGAGCAACCGGGGAGCTGTTTTTT
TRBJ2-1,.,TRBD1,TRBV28,CASSETTGGREQFF,TGTGCCAGCAGTGAAACCACAGGGGGCAGGGAGCAGTTCTTC
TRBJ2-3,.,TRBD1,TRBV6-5,CASGRQGSENTQYF,TGTGCCAGCGGCCGACAGGGGTCTGAGAATACGCAGTATTTT
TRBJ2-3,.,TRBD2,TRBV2,CASSEAGGPADTQYF,TGTGCCAGCAGTGAAGCGGGAGGGCCCGCAGATACGCAGTATTTT
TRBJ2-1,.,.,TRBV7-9,CASSSGLSNEQFF,TGTGCCAGCAGCTCTGGACTAAGCAATGAGCAGTTCTTC
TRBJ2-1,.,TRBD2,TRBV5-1,CASSLPTSGEQFF,TGCGCCAGCAGCCTCCCTACTAGCGGCGAGCAGTTCTTC
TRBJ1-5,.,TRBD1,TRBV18,CASSPGTGENQPQHF,TGTGCCAGCTCACCCGGGACAGGGGAAAATCAGCCCCAGCATTTT
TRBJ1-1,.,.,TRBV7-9,CASSRPGGSPRGTEAFF,TGTGCCAGCAGCCGTCCGGGGGGGTCCCCTCGGGGCACTGAAGCTTTCTTT
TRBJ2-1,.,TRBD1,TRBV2,CASTPQGQGYNEQFF,TGTGCCAGCACCCCACAGGGACAGGGCTACAATGAGCAGTTCTTC
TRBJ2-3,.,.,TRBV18,CASSPHHSGDTQYF,TGTGCCAGCTCACCACACCACAGCGGGGATACGCAGTATTTT
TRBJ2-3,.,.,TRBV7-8,CASSLEGPMQYF,TGTGCCAGCAGCTTAGAGGGCCCTATGCAGTATTTT
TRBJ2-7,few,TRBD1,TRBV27,CASSPDRVRTYEQYF,TGTGCCAGCAGTCCCGACAGGGTGAGAACCTACGAGCAGTACTTC
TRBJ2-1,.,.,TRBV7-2,CASSPTLGQVYNEQFF,TGTGCCAGCAGCCCAACCCTAGGACAAGTCTACAATGAGCAGTTCTTC
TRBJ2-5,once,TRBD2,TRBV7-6,CASSLGGGYQETQYF,TGTGCCAGCAGCTTAGGGGGGGGTTACCAAGAGACCCAGTACTTC
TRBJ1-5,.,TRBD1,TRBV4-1,CASSPQGGGPNQPQHF,TGCGCCAGCAGCCCACAGGGAGGGGGCCCCAATCAGCCCCAGCATTTT
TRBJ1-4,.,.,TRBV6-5,CASSYSLQQGNEKLFF,TGTGCCAGCAGTTACTCCTTACAACAGGGCAATGAAAAACTGTTTTTT
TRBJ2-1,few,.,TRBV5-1,CASSLGVGRTHNEQFF,TGCGCCAGCAGCTTAGGTGTCGGGAGAACGCACAATGAGCAGTTCTTC
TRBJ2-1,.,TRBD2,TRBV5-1,CASSYGLAGVHDEQFF,TGCGCCAGCAGCTATGGACTAGCGGGAGTGCATGATGAGCAGTTCTTC
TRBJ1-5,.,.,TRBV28,CASSDGQHQPQHF,TGTGCCAGCAGTGACGGACAGCATCAGCCCCAGCATTTT
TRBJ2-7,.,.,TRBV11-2,CASSLDQASGTLEQYF,TGTGCCAGCAGCTTAGATCAAGCGAGCGGGACACTCGAGCAGTACTTC
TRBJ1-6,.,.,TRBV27,CASSPRAFNSPLHF,TGTGCCAGCAGTCCCCGGGCCTTTAATTCACCCCTCCACTTT
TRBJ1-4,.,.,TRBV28,CASSFPVDSSGGTNEKLFF,TGTGCCAGCAGTTTCCCTGTGGACAGTTCGGGCGGAACTAATGAAAAACTGTTTTTT
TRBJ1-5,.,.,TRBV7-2,CASSLWGTEQPQHF,TGTGCCAGCAGCTTATGGGGGACCGAACAGCCCCAGCATTTT
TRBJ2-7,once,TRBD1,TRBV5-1,CASRLGQGATREQYF,TGCGCCAGCAGGCTAGGACAGGGGGCGACTCGCGAGCAGTACTTC
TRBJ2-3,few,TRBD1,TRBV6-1,CASSEERTGPTDTQYF,TGTGCCAGCAGTGAAGAAAGGACAGGGCCGACAGATACGCAGTATTTT
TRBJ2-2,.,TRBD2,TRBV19,CASSPQTGGGELFF,TGTGCCAGTAGTCCCCAGACGGGGGGCGGGGAGCTGTTTTTT
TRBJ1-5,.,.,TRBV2,CASSVGGGRNQPQHF,TGTGCCAGCAGTGTAGGTGGGGGCAGAAATCAGCCCCAGCATTTT
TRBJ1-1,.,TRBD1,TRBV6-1,CASSEERAGQGNTEAFF,TGTGCCAGCAGTGAAGAACGGGCGGGACAGGGAAACACTGAAGCTTTCTTT
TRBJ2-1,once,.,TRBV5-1,CASSLVGSGDGEQFF,TGCGCCAGCAGCTTGGTTGGGTCGGGAGACGGTGAGCAGTTCTTC
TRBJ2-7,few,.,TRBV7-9,CASTEAPSYEQYF,TGTGCCAGCACGGAGGCCCCCTCCTACGAGCAGTACTTC
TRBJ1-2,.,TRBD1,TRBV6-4,CASTQGGDYGYTF,TGTGCCAGTACCCAGGGGGGGGACTATGGCTACACCTTC
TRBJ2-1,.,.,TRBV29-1,CSARLVRAYYNEQFF,TGCAGCGCGCGACTAGTCCGGGCTTACTACAATGAGCAGTTCTTC
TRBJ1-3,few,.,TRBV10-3,CAISDPPGNLLTSGNTIYF,TGTGCCATCAGTGACCCGCCAGGGAACTTACTCACCTCTGGAAACACCATATATTTT
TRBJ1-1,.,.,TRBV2,CASSVGGLNTEAFF,TGTGCCAGCAGTGTTGGGGGATTGAACACTGAAGCTTTCTTT
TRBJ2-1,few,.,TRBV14,CASSPSRQEVYNEQFF,TGTGCCAGCAGCCCATCCCGCCAGGAGGTGTACAATGAGCAGTTCTTC
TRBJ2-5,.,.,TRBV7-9,CASSFGPSFQETQYF,TGTGCCAGCAGCTTTGGTCCAAGCTTCCAAGAGACCCAGTACTTC
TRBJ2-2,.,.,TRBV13,CASSITRVGELFF,TGTGCCAGCAGCATTACTAGGGTCGGGGAGCTGTTTTTT
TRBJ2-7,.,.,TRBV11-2,CASSSLLIERTYEQYF,TGTGCCAGCAGCTCCCTTTTGATCGAGAGGACATACGAGCAGTACTTC
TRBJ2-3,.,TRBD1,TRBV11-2,CASSLGWGQGTDTQYF,TGTGCCAGCAGCTTAGGATGGGGACAGGGCACAGATACGCAGTATTTT
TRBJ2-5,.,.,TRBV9,CASSASNRVWETQYF,TGTGCCAGCAGCGCCAGTAACAGGGTTTGGGAGACCCAGTACTTC
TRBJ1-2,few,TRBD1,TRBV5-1,CASSLAYNRGPEEGYTF,TGCGCCAGCAGCTTGGCGTACAACAGGGGCCCGGAGGAGGGCTACACCTTC
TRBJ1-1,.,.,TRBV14,CASSWIWGTEAFF,TGTGCCAGCAGCTGGATTTGGGGGACTGAAGCTTTCTTT
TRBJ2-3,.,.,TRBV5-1,CASSFWGRDTQYF,TGCGCCAGCAGCTTTTGGGGACGAGATACGCAGTATTTT